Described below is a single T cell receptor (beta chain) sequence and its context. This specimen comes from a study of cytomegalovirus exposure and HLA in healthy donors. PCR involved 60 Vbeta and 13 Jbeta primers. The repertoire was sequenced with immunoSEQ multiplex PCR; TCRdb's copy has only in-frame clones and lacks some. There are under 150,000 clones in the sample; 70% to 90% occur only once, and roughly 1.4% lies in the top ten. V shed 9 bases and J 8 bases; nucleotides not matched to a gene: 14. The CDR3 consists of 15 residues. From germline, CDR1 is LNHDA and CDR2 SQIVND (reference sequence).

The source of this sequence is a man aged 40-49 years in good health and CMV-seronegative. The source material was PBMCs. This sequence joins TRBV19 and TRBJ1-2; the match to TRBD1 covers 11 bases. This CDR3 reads CASRPGQGGVSGYTF. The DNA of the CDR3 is TGTGCCAGCAGACCGGGACAGGGGGGAGTGAGCGGCTACACCTTC.